The 15 T cell receptor beta chains reported below all come from one sample, sequenced in a study of T cell responses to AZD1222 COVID-19 vaccine. Produced via immunoSEQ multiplex PCR; TCRdb's table is partial and in-frame only. The table shows fewer than 100,000 clones, with 85% occurring only once. The sequences come from peripheral blood, collected on day 0 of AZD1222 vaccination. The receptors were sampled from an adult in good health.

This chain links TRBV7-2 with TRBJ2-7; D is ambiguous. V was trimmed by 1 base and J by 0 bases, leaving 7 bases between them. The CDR3 totals 14 residues. CDR1 and CDR2 (germline): SGHTA, FQGNSA. The CDR3 protein is CASSLVQTSYEQYF. The CDR3 nucleotides read TGTGCCAGCAGCTTAGTTCAAACCTCCTACGAGCAGTACTTC.

This clone was counted a single time. The gene calls are TRBV29-1 and TRBJ1-2; TRBD1 agrees at 7 bases. Per germline, CDR1 SQVTM and CDR2 ANQGSEA. J lost 11 bases, V lost 1 base, and 7 bases had no gene match. The CDR3 spans 12 residues. The CDR3 spells CSVEGDSSIYTF. CDR3 DNA sequence: TGCAGCGTTGAAGGGGACAGCTCGATTTACACCTTC.

J is TRBJ1-5 and V is TRBV6-2 or TRBV6-3; TRBD1 aligns across 7 bases. Looked up from germline, CDR1 is MNHEY and CDR2 is SVGEGT. Trimming cost V 0 bases and J 7 bases; bases outside gene matches: 9. This CDR3 region has 16 residues. The CDR3 region has the DNA TGTGCCAGCAGTTACTCGACGGACAGGTTAGGGCAGCCCCAGCATTTT. This sequence encodes CASSYSTDRLGQPQHF.

V gene TRBV11-3 combines with J gene TRBJ1-1; D uncertain. V gave up 3 bases and J gave up 0 bases, with 5 bases separating them. The CDR3 covers 13 residues. Germline V gene lookup returns CDR1 SGHNT and CDR2 YENEEA. CDR3: CASSFGLNTEAFF. The CDR3 DNA reads TGTGCCAGCAGCTTCGGGCTGAACACTGAAGCTTTCTTT.

The V gene is TRBV19, the J gene TRBJ2-3; 8 positions agree with TRBD2. The CDR3 is 15 residues long. V dropped 6 bases and J dropped 2; count of bases not matched to a gene: 7. The V gene's germline CDR1 is LNHDA and CDR2 SQIVND (reference sequence). The CDR3 nucleotides read TGTGCCAGTAGGAAGCGGGGGATCCACACAGATACGCAGTATTTT. It encodes CASRKRGIHTDTQYF.

This sequence joins TRBV6-5 and TRBJ2-7; D is possibly TRBD2 (5 bases). The CDR3 is made up of 12 amino acids. Germline CDR1 and CDR2: MNHEY and SVGAGI. V was shortened by 8 bases and J by 2 bases, with 10 bases between the two germline ends. The DNA of the CDR3 is TGTGCCAGCGGTTTGGGAGCCTACGAGCAGTACTTC. It yields the protein CASGLGAYEQYF.

V is TRBV24-1 and J is TRBJ2-5; no clear D. The germline gives CDR1 KGHDR, CDR2 SFDVKD. The CDR3 extends over 15 amino acids. V gave up 1 base and J gave up 3 bases, with 11 bases separating them. Here the CDR3 DNA reads TGTGCCACCAGTGATTTTAGGGCAGGTGAAGAGACCCAGTACTTC. The encoded protein is CATSDFRAGEETQYF.

The V call is TRBV3-1 (or the pseudogene TRBV3-2), the J call TRBJ2-7, with D unresolved. Germline CDR1 LGHDT, CDR2 YNNKEL (reference sequence). This CDR3 has 12 residues. Trimming shortened V by 0 bases and J by 4 bases, and 4 bases separated the two germline ends. For the CDR3, the DNA is TGTGCCAGCAGCCAAGAGCTATACGAGCAGTACTTC. It specifies CASSQELYEQYF.

The V and J genes are TRBV7-3 and TRBJ2-7; D unclear. Germline V gene lookup returns CDR1 SGHTA and CDR2 FQGTGA. The CDR3 extends over 15 amino acids. The ends were cut back, 3 bases at V and 0 bases at J, with 12 bases in the middle. The CDR3 loop is CASSLGSLGSYEQYF. DNA of the CDR3: TGTGCCAGCAGCTTGGGCAGCCTAGGCTCCTACGAGCAGTACTTC.

The chain carries TRBV28 and TRBJ1-2; D unresolved. CDR1 is MDHEN and CDR2 is SYDVKM in the germline V gene. The V end was cut by 5 bases, the J end by 0 bases, with 10 bases between. This CDR3 is 14 amino acids long. CDR3 DNA sequence: TGTGCCAGCAGTCCTGATCAGTCTAACTATGGCTACACCTTC. This gives the protein CASSPDQSNYGYTF.

The V and J genes are TRBV6-5 and TRBJ2-5; a possible D gene is TRBD1 (6 bases). Germline CDR1 MNHEY, CDR2 SVGAGI. The CDR3 is 16 amino acids. The V end lost 0 bases, the J end lost 1 base, and 12 bases lay between the germline ends. CDR3 coding DNA: TGTGCCAGCAGTTACTCGTCCTGGGGGCCCCAAGAGACCCAGTACTTC. The encoded protein is CASSYSSWGPQETQYF.

CDR3 sequence: CASSPRTGGYEQYF. The CDR3 DNA sequence: TGTGCCAGCAGCCCCCGGACAGGGGGCTACGAGCAGTACTTC. The genes are TRBV2 and TRBJ2-7; 10 bases are shared with TRBD1. CDR3 size: 14 residues. V shed 6 bases and J 3 bases; nucleotides not matched to a gene: 5. Germline loops: CDR1 SNHLY, CDR2 FYNNEI.

The chain recombines TRBV2 with TRBJ2-1; tentatively, D is TRBD2 (6 bases). Germline loops: CDR1 SNHLY, CDR2 FYNNEI. CDR3 length equals 13 residues. Trimming removed 7 bases from V and 7 bases from J, with 14 bases in between. This chain's CDR3 is CASITGTSNEQFF. The CDR3, as DNA: TGTGCCAGCATTACCGGGACTTCAAATGAGCAGTTCTTC. Complete variable domain (other parts from reference TRBV2 and TRBJ2-1): EPEVTQTPSHQVTQMGQEVILRCVPISNHLYFYWYRQILGQKVEFLVSFYNNEISEKSEIFDDQFSVERPDGSNFTLKIRSTKLEDSAMYFCASITGTSNEQFFGPGTRLTVL.

The J gene is TRBJ1-5, the V gene TRBV28; 11 bases agree with TRBD1. J gave up 6 bases and V 9 bases, and 10 bases lay outside the gene matches. This CDR3 spans 15 amino acids. CDR1 is MDHEN and CDR2 is SYDVKM in the germline V gene. The DNA of the CDR3 is TGTGCCAGTTCCGCCTCAGGGACAGGGGGTCAGCCCCAGCATTTT. Protein sequence: CASSASGTGGQPQHF.

This chain connects TRBV5-1 to TRBJ1-4; possibly TRBD1 for D (5 bases). The CDR3 runs to 14 residues. V lost 4 bases to trimming and J lost 4 bases, with 11 bases between them. Germline lookup yields CDR1 SGHRS and CDR2 YFSETQ. Here the CDR3 DNA reads TGCGCCAGCAGCCCGGGACGGAATAATGAAAAACTGTTTTTT. Residues: CASSPGRNNEKLFF.